A selection of T cell receptor beta chains follows, all from one sample in a study of coeliac disease. The data were produced by immunoSEQ multiplex PCR, yet TCRdb's version contains in-frame clones alone and is incomplete. The sample holds 2,500 to 3,000 clones; more than 50% are singletons and the top ten take less than 11%. The sequencing sample was made of intraepithelial lymphocytes from the gut. Receptors were obtained from a man aged 50 to 60 with active celiac disease. Each CDR3 is given with its conserved first and last residue. The D gene is left open where the match is weak. A clone size is listed for some rows: how often the clone was seen (once, few, many), or a class if it is expanded.

.	TRBV25-1	TRBD1	TRBJ2-7	CASQGGTGVGYEQYF	TGTGCCAGCCAGGGTGGGACAGGGGTGGGCTACGAGCAGTACTTC
large	TRBV30	.	TRBJ1-1	CAWSVYGGNTEAFF	TGTGCCTGGAGCGTATACGGGGGGAACACTGAAGCTTTCTTT
.	TRBV7-9	.	TRBJ1-1	CASSPGQNTEAFF	TGTGCCAGCAGCCCTGGACAGAACACTGAAGCTTTCTTT
.	TRBV15	TRBD1	TRBJ2-1	CATSRTSQGSGLSYNEQFF	TGTGCCACCAGCAGAACCTCACAGGGGAGTGGGCTGTCCTACAATGAGCAGTTCTTC
.	TRBV2	.	TRBJ2-2	CATGSGWNTGELFF	TGTGCCACCGGCAGCGGATGGAACACCGGGGAGCTGTTTTTT
few	TRBV7-8	TRBD1	TRBJ1-2	CASSTGQGYYGYTF	TGTGCCAGCAGCACGGGACAGGGGTACTATGGCTACACCTTC
.	TRBV5-6	TRBD1	TRBJ2-3	CASSLQGVTDTQYF	TGTGCCAGCAGCTTGCAGGGGGTCACAGATACGCAGTATTTT
few	TRBV5-6	.	TRBJ2-5	CASSLFGGGWGRQETQYF	TGTGCCAGCAGCTTGTTCGGGGGAGGTTGGGGCCGTCAAGAGACCCAGTACTTC
.	TRBV11-2	.	TRBJ1-1	CASSSYGNTEAFF	TGTGCCAGCAGCTCGTACGGGAACACTGAAGCTTTCTTT
few	TRBV11-2	.	TRBJ2-3	CASSFTGGTDTQYF	TGTGCCAGCAGCTTTACCGGGGGCACAGATACGCAGTATTTT
.	TRBV10-1	TRBD1	TRBJ2-3	CGGGRRDRVTDTQYF	TGTGGTGGCGGAAGACGGGACAGGGTCACAGATACGCAGTATTTT
.	TRBV19	TRBD1	TRBJ1-1	CASSPTGRAEAFF	TGTGCCAGTAGCCCGACAGGGCGGGCTGAAGCTTTCTTT
.	TRBV19	.	TRBJ1-2	CASSQTGNYGYTF	TGTGCCAGTAGTCAAACAGGGAACTATGGCTACACCTTC
.	TRBV4-2	.	TRBJ1-4	CASSQDRQGYEKLFF	TGTGCCAGCAGCCAAGATCGGCAGGGGTATGAAAAACTGTTTTTT
few	TRBV10-3	.	TRBJ1-2	CAIGIGDSYGYTF	TGTGCCATCGGGATAGGGGATAGTTATGGCTACACCTTC
few	TRBV11-2	TRBD1	TRBJ2-7	CASSTGTGYEQYF	TGTGCCAGCAGCACCGGGACAGGCTACGAGCAGTACTTC
.	TRBV7-2	TRBD2	TRBJ2-1	CASSWLAGRNEQFF	TGTGCCAGCAGCTGGCTAGCGGGACGCAATGAGCAGTTCTTC
.	TRBV27	.	TRBJ2-1	CASSRPDRDNEQFF	TGTGCCAGCAGTCGTCCGGACAGAGACAATGAGCAGTTCTTC
.	TRBV28	TRBD2	TRBJ2-1	CASRLGLASSYNEQFF	TGTGCCAGCAGGTTGGGACTAGCCAGCTCCTACAATGAGCAGTTCTTC
.	TRBV13	TRBD1	TRBJ2-3	CASSMGQFTDTQYF	TGTGCCAGCAGCATGGGACAGTTCACAGATACGCAGTATTTT
.	TRBV4-1	TRBD1	TRBJ2-5	CASSPDRGRETQYF	TGCGCCAGCAGCCCTGACAGGGGGCGGGAGACCCAGTACTTC
.	TRBV20-1	.	TRBJ1-2	CRPGANYGYTF	TGCAGGCCAGGGGCCAACTATGGCTACACCTTC
.	TRBV30	.	TRBJ2-1	CAWGGTAFYNEQFF	TGTGCCTGGGGGGGGACAGCTTTCTACAATGAGCAGTTCTTC
.	TRBV7-2	TRBD2	TRBJ2-1	CASSLGTSGIKGLYNEQFF	TGTGCCAGCAGCTTAGGGACTAGCGGGATTAAGGGCCTCTACAATGAGCAGTTCTTC
few	TRBV11-3	TRBD1	TRBJ1-2	CASSLVGQGGGYTF	TGTGCCAGCAGCCTGGTGGGACAGGGGGGCGGCTACACCTTC
.	TRBV5-1	.	TRBJ2-5	CASSPRREQTQYF	TGCGCCAGCAGCCCCCGCAGGGAACAGACCCAGTACTTC
.	TRBV9	TRBD2	TRBJ2-1	CASSGDPLTSGRGYDEQFF	TGTGCCAGCAGCGGAGACCCCCTGACTAGCGGGAGGGGGTACGATGAGCAGTTCTTC
.	TRBV21-1	.	TRBJ2-1	CAHLREQGACEQFF	TGTGCCCATCTTAGGGAGCAGGGGGCTTGTGAGCAGTTCTTC
once	TRBV9	TRBD2	TRBJ2-3	CASSTSGSPPDTQYF	TGTGCCAGCAGCACTAGCGGGTCCCCCCCAGATACGCAGTATTTT
.	TRBV5-1	TRBD2	TRBJ2-1	CASSPGRLAGENEQFF	TGCGCCAGCAGCCCCGGAAGGCTAGCGGGAGAAAATGAGCAGTTCTTC
.	TRBV5-1	TRBD1	TRBJ1-6	CASSSTRTGGDSPLHF	TGCGCCAGCAGCTCTACCCGGACAGGGGGCGATTCACCCCTCCACTTT
few	TRBV28	TRBD1	TRBJ2-3	CASSVGTALTDTQYF	TGTGCCAGCAGTGTTGGGACAGCGCTCACAGATACGCAGTATTTT
few	TRBV5-4	TRBD2	TRBJ2-3	CASSSPFAGDYTDTQYF	TGTGCCAGCAGCTCTCCTTTTGCGGGAGATTACACAGATACGCAGTATTTT
.	TRBV5-1	TRBD1	TRBJ2-2	CASSRQGPYTGELFF	TGCGCCAGCAGCCGACAGGGCCCATACACCGGGGAGCTGTTTTTT
.	TRBV11-3	.	TRBJ2-1	CASSLPGRDEQFF	TGTGCCAGCAGCCTGCCCGGCCGGGATGAGCAGTTCTTC
.	TRBV13	.	TRBJ2-7	CASSGRLERGEQYF	TGTGCCAGCAGCGGACGGTTGGAAAGGGGCGAGCAGTACTTC
.	TRBV9	TRBD2	TRBJ2-7	CASSGLAGGSYEQYF	TGTGCCAGCTCGGGACTAGCGGGAGGCTCCTACGAGCAGTACTTC
few	TRBV7-9	TRBD2	TRBJ2-5	CASSFGRPSGGRVQETQYF	TGTGCCAGCAGCTTTGGCAGGCCTAGCGGGGGAAGGGTCCAAGAGACCCAGTACTTC
.	TRBV27	.	TRBJ2-1	CASSALAEYYNEQFF	TGTGCCAGCAGTGCACTAGCAGAATACTACAATGAGCAGTTCTTC
.	TRBV7-8	.	TRBJ2-1	CASSLAVPFDNGQFF	TGTGCCAGCAGCTTAGCGGTGCCCTTCGACAATGGGCAGTTCTTC
.	TRBV7-3	.	TRBJ2-6	CASSPSSRLQSRANVLTF	TGTGCCAGCAGCCCTAGTTCACGCTTACAAAGTCGGGCCAACGTCCTGACTTTC
.	TRBV4-1	TRBD2	TRBJ2-7	CASSQEGGSSYEQYF	TGCGCCAGCAGCCAAGAGGGGGGGAGCTCCTACGAGCAGTACTTC
.	TRBV18	TRBD2	TRBJ2-3	CASSPQPGTSGTDTQYF	TGTGCCAGCTCACCACAGCCCGGGACTAGCGGGACAGATACGCAGTATTTT
.	TRBV6-5	.	TRBJ2-7	CASSYSYFRYF	TGTGCCAGCAGTTACTCCTACTTTAGGTACTTC
few	TRBV16	.	TRBJ2-3	CASSQGQMSITDTQYF	TGTGCCAGCAGCCAGGGCCAGATGTCCATCACAGATACGCAGTATTTT
.	TRBV7-7	TRBD1	TRBJ2-7	CASSPTGSGEQYF	TGTGCTAGCAGCCCGACAGGGTCTGGAGAGCAGTACTTC
few	TRBV4-1	TRBD1	TRBJ2-3	CASSFGQARADTQYF	TGCGCCAGCAGCTTCGGACAGGCGAGGGCAGATACGCAGTATTTT
.	TRBV5-4	.	TRBJ1-1	CASSLEGVAEAFF	TGTGCCAGCAGCTTGGAAGGGGTGGCTGAAGCTTTCTTT
.	TRBV7-9	TRBD2	TRBJ2-2	CASKGLAGSRGTGELFF	TGTGCCAGCAAAGGACTAGCGGGGTCGAGGGGTACCGGGGAGCTGTTTTTT
few	TRBV2	TRBD2	TRBJ2-1	CASSGLGGLAGGDEQFF	TGTGCCAGCAGTGGCCTTGGGGGACTAGCGGGAGGCGATGAGCAGTTCTTC
.	TRBV11-1	.	TRBJ1-2	CASSLSVGRARDYGYTF	TGTGCCAGCAGCTTATCCGTAGGGAGGGCCAGGGACTATGGCTACACCTTC